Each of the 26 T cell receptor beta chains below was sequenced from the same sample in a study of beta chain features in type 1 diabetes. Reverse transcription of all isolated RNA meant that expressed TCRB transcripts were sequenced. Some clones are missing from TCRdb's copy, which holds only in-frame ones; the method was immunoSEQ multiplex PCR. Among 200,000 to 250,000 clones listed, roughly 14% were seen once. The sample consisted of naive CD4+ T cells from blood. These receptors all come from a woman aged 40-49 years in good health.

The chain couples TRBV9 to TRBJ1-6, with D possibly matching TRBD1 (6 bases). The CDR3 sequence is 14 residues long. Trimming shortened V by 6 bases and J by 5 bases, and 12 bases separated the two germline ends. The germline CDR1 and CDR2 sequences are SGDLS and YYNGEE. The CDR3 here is CASTPGVHNSPLHF. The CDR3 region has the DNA TGTGCCAGCACACCAGGGGTACATAATTCACCCCTCCACTTT. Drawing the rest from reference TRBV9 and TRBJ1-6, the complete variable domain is DSGVTQTPKHLITATGQRVTLRCSPRSGDLSVYWYQQSLDQGLQFLIQYYNGEERAKGNILERFSAQQFPDLHSELNLSSLELGDSALYFCASTPGVHNSPLHFGNGTRLTVT.

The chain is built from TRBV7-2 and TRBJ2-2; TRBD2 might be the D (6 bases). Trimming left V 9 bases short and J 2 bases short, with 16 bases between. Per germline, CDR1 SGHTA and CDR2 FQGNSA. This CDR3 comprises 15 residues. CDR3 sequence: CASTLGGINTGELFF. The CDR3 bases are TGTGCCAGTACCCTCGGGGGAATCAACACCGGGGAGCTGTTTTTT.

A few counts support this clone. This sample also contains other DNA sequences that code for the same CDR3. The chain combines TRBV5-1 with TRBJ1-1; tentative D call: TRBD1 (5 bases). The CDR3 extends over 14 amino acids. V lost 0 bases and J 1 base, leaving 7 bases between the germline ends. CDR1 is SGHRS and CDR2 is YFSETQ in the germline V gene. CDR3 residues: CASSLGDRNTEAFF. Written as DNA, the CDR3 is TGCGCCAGCAGCTTGGGTGACAGGAACACTGAAGCTTTCTTT.

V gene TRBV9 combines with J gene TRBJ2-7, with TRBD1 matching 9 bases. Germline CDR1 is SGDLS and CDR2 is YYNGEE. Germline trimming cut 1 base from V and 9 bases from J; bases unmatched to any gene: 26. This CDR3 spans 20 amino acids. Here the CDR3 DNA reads TGTGCCAGCAGCGTAACCCCCGGGACAGGGAAAAGTACGGGCCGGGCCGGGCAGTACTTC. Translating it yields CASSVTPGTGKSTGRAGQYF.

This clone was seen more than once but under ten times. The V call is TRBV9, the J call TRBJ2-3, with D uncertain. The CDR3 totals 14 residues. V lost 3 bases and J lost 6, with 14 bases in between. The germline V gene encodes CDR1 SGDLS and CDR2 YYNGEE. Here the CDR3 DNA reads TGTGCCAGCAGCGGGCCCCCGTCGAGGGATACGCAGTATTTT. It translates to CASSGPPSRDTQYF. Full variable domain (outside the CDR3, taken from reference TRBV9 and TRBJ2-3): DSGVTQTPKHLITATGQRVTLRCSPRSGDLSVYWYQQSLDQGLQFLIQYYNGEERAKGNILERFSAQQFPDLHSELNLSSLELGDSALYFCASSGPPSRDTQYFGPGTRLTVL.

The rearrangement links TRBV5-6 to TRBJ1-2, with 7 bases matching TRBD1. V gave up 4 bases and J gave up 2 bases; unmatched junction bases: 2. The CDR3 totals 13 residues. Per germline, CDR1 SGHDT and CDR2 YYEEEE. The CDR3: CASSPDRNYGYTF. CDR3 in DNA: TGTGCCAGCAGCCCGGACAGGAACTATGGCTACACCTTC.

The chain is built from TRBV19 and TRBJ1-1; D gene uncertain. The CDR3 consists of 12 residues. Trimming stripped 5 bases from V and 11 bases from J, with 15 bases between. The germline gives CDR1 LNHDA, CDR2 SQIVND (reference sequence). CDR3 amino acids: CASSRGEGHAFF. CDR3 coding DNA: TGTGCCAGTAGTCGGGGTGAAGGGCATGCTTTCTTT.

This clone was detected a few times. CDR3 loop: CASSLGQGADTQYF. The DNA of the CDR3 is TGCGCCAGCAGCTTGGGGCAGGGGGCAGATACGCAGTATTTT. This chain links TRBV5-1 with TRBJ2-3; 7 nucleotides line up with TRBD1. The V segment lost 0 bases and the J segment 4 bases; nucleotides outside the gene matches: 2. The CDR3 sequence is 14 residues long. Germline V gene data show CDR1 as SGHRS and CDR2 as YFSETQ. Filled out from reference TRBV5-1 and TRBJ2-3, the complete variable domain reads KAGVTQTPRYLIKTRGQQVTLSCSPISGHRSVSWYQQTPGQGLQFLFEYFSETQRNKGNFPGRFSGRQFSNSRSEMNVSTLELGDSALYLCASSLGQGADTQYFGPGTRLTVL.

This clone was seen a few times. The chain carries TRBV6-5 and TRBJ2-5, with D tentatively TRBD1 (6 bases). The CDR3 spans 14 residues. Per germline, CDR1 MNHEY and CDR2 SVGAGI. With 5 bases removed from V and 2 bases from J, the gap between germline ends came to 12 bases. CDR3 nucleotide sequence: TGTGCCAGCAGTCGACGGACAGCGCAAGAGACCCAGTACTTC. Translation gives CASSRRTAQETQYF.

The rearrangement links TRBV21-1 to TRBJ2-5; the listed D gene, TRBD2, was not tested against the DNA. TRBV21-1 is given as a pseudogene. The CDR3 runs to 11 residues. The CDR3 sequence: CASSFSETQYF. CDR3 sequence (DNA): TGTGCCAGCAGCTTTAGCGAGACCCAGTACTTC.

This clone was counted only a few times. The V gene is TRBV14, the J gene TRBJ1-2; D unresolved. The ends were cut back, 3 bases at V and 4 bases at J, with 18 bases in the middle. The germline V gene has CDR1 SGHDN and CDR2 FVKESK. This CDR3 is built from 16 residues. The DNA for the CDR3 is TGTGCCAGCAGCCACAGGCCGAGCGGGATTGGCTATGGCTACACCTTC. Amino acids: CASSHRPSGIGYGYTF. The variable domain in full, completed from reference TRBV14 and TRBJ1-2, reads EAGVTQFPSHSVIEKGQTVTLRCDPISGHDNLYWYRRVMGKEIKFLLHFVKESKQDESGMPNNRFLAERTGGTYSTLKVQPAELEDSGVYFCASSHRPSGIGYGYTFGSGTRLTVV.

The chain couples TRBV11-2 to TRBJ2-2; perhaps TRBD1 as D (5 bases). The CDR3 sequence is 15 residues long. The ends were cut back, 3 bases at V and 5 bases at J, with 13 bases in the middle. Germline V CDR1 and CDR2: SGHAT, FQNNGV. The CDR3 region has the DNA TGTGCCAGCAGCTTTTTGTCAGGGCGGACCGGGGAGCTGTTTTTT. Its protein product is CASSFLSGRTGELFF.

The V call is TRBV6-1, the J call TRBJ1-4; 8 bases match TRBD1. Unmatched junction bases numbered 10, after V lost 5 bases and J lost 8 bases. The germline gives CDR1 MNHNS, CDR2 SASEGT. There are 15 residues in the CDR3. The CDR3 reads CASSPNFGTGEKLFF. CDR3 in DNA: TGTGCCAGCAGTCCAAATTTTGGGACAGGCGAAAAACTGTTTTTT.

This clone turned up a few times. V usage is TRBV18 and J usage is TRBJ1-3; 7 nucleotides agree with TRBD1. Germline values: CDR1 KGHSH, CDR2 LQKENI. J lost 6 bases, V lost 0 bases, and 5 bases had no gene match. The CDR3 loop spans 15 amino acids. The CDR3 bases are TGTGCCAGCTCACCACCGACAGGGTGGGCAAACACCATATATTTT. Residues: CASSPPTGWANTIYF. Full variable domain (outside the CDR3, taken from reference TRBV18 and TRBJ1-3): NAGVMQNPRHLVRRRGQEARLRCSPMKGHSHVYWYRQLPEEGLKFMVYLQKENIIDESGMPKERFSAEFPKEGPSILRIQQVVRGDSAAYFCASSPPTGWANTIYFGEGSWLTVV.

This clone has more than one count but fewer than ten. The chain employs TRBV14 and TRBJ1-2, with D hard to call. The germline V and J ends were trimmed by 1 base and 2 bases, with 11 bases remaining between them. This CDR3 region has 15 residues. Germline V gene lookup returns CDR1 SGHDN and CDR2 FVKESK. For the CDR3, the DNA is TGTGCCAGCAGCCAAGCGGGGAAAGGGAACTATGGCTACACCTTC. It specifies CASSQAGKGNYGYTF. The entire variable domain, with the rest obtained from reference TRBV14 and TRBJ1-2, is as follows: EAGVTQFPSHSVIEKGQTVTLRCDPISGHDNLYWYRRVMGKEIKFLLHFVKESKQDESGMPNNRFLAERTGGTYSTLKVQPAELEDSGVYFCASSQAGKGNYGYTFGSGTRLTVV.

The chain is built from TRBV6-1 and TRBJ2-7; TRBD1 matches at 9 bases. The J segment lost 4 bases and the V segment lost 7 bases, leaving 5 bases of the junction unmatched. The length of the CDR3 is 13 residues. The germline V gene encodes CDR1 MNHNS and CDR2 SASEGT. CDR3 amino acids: CASNIGQGYEQYF. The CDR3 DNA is TGTGCCAGCAACATCGGACAGGGGTACGAGCAGTACTTC.

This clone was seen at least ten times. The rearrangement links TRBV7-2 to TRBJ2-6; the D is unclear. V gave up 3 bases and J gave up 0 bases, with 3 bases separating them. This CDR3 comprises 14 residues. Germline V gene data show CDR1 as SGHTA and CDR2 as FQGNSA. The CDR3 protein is CASSFSSGANVLTF. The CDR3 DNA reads TGTGCCAGCAGCTTCAGCTCTGGGGCCAACGTCCTGACTTTC.

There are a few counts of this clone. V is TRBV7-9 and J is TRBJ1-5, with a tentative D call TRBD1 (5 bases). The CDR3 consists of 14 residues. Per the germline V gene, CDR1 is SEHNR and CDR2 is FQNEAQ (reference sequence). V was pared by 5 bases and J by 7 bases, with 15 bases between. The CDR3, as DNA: TGTGCCAGCAGCCAGGGAGGAGGGGACCAGCCCCAGCATTTT. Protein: CASSQGGGDQPQHF.

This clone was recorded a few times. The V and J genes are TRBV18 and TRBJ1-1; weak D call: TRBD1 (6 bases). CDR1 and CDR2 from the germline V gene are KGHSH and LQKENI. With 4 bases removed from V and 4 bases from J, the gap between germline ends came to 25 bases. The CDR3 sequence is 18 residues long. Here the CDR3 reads CASSQQEVLSTGITEAFF. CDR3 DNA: TGTGCCAGCTCACAGCAGGAAGTCTTGAGTACAGGGATCACTGAAGCTTTCTTT.

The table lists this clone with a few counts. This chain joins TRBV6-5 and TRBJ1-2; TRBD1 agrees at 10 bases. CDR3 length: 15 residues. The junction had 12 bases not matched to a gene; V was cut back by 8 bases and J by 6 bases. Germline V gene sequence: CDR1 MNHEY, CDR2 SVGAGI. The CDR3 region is CASRSGTGVYNGYTF. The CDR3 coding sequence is TGTGCCAGCCGCTCGGGGACAGGGGTTTACAATGGCTACACCTTC.

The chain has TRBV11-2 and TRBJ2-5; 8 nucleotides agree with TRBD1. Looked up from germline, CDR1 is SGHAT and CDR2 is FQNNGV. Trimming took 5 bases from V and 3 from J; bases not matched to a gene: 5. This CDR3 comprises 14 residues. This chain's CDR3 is CASSPPGQEETQYF. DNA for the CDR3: TGTGCCAGCAGCCCTCCGGGACAGGAAGAGACCCAGTACTTC.

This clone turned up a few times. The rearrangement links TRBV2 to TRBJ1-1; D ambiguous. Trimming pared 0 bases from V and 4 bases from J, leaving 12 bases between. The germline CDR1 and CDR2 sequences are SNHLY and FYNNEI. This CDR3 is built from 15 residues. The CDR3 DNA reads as TGTGCCAGCAGTGAAGCTATCCAGGCAGGCACTGAAGCTTTCTTT. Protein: CASSEAIQAGTEAFF.

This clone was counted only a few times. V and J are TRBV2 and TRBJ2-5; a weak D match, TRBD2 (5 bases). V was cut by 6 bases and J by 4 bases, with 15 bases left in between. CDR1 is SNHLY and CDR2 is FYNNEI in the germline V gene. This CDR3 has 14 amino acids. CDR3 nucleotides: TGTGCCAGCAGCACGGGGAACGTCCGAGAGACCCAGTACTTC. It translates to CASSTGNVRETQYF.

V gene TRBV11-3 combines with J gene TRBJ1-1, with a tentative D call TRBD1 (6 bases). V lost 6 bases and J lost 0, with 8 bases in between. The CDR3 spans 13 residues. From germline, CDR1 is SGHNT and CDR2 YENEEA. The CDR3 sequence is CASRRGMNTEAFF. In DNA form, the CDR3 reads TGTGCCAGCAGAAGGGGGATGAACACTGAAGCTTTCTTT.

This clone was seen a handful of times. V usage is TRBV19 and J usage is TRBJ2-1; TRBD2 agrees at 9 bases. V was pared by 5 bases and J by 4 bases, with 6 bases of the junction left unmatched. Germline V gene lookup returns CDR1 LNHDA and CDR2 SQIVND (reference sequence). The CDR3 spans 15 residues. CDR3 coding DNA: TGTGCCAGTAGTTCCGGACTAGCGAAGTACAATGAGCAGTTCTTC. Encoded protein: CASSSGLAKYNEQFF.

The CDR3 is CASSLAPPDTEAFF. CDR3 DNA: TGTGCCAGCAGCTTAGCCCCCCCCGACACTGAAGCTTTCTTT. This rearrangement joins TRBV7-9 to TRBJ1-1; D remains unclear. Trimming pared 0 bases from V and 3 bases from J, leaving 8 bases between. This CDR3 comprises 14 residues. Germline CDR1 reads SEHNR; CDR2 reads FQNEAQ (reference sequence).